This T cell receptor delta chain comes out of a study of Vδ1+ human thymocytes. Overall study results and limits: In the thymus, TRG and TRD repertoires looked highly polyclonal with Gaussian CDR3 lengths. Around 20% of thymic delta-chain sequences were Vdelta2, with few Vdelta3, unlike blood Vdelta1+ controls.

Alphabeta T cells were depleted, then CD3+ Vdelta1+ Vdelta2- thymocytes were FACS-sorted. Extracted RNA was reverse transcribed into cDNA. The CDR3 regions were amplified by multiplex PCR from V-gene primers to a constant-region primer. TCRdb ran CATT on the multiplex PCR reads. The repertoire holds tens of thousands of delta-chain clones, with around 15% as singletons. In germline, CDR1 is TSWWSYY, CDR2 QGS. V lost 4 bases and J lost 7; bases outside the gene matches: 18. The CDR3 is 18 amino acids. This clone has more than one count but fewer than ten. Its target is not known. This clonotype was sampled from a boy under three years old who had congenital heart surgery. The V gene is TRDV1, the J gene TRDJ1; TRDD3 aligns across 10 bases. The sample consisted of Vdelta1+ gamma-delta thymocytes from the thymus. Subset meaning: FACS-sorted CD3+ TCRalphabeta- TCRVdelta1+ TCRVdelta2- thymocytes. CDR3 sequence (DNA): TGTGCTCTTGGGGGCAACTTGGGGGATACTATTTTGAACGGTAAACTCATCTTT. Protein sequence: CALGGNLGDTILNGKLIF.